The 20 T cell receptor beta chains in this list originate from one sample, sequenced in a study of molecular identifiers for immune sequencing clone quantification. TCRdb reprocessed the PCR reads with MiXCR, giving one entry per CDR3 protein. The table includes about 640,000 distinct CDR3 sequences, just under 20% detected once. The sequencing input was naive CD8+ T cells from blood, with Jurkat cell RNA spiked in. The sample's subset: FACS-sorted CD8+CD4-CCR7+CD45RA+ naive T cells. The receptor set was obtained from a human donor in good health. Some libraries in this study had Jurkat cell RNA spiked in.

A remark on this clonotype: Since a much larger clone is just one base distant, this may be a read error. V gene TRBV7-2 combines with J gene TRBJ2-1, with unresolved D. The CDR3 contains 11 residues. CDR1 and CDR2 from the germline V gene are SGHTA and FQGNSA. Trimming pared 7 bases from V and 3 bases from J, leaving 4 bases between. CDR3 in DNA: TGTGCCAGCATGTACTACAATGAGCAGTTCTTC. Translating gives CASMYYNEQFF.

This clonotype was detected only a few times. Just one base apart from a much larger clone, this may be a read error. The rearrangement uses TRBV20-1 and TRBJ1-2, with D possibly matching TRBD1 (5 bases). Germline V lookup: CDR1 DFQATT, CDR2 SNEGSKA (reference sequence). The CDR3 has 13 residues. In DNA form, the CDR3 reads TGCAGTGCTAGAAGGGCAGGGCTTTATGGCTACGCCTTC. It is translated as CSARRAGLYGYAF.

This clonotype occurred a few times. The rearrangement uses TRBV29-1 and TRBJ2-1, with 8 bases lining up with TRBD1. The CDR3 has 14 residues. Germline V CDR1 and CDR2: SQVTM, ANQGSEA. Losses at the gene ends were 3 bases for V and 7 bases for J; bases not matched to a gene: 8. CDR3 sequence reads: CSVDRDRSLNEQFF. In DNA form, the CDR3 reads TGCAGCGTTGATCGGGACAGGTCTTTGAATGAGCAGTTCTTC.

In this sample, this clonotype turned up a few times. This chain joins TRBV5-6 and TRBJ2-1; 9 bases agree with TRBD2. V dropped 4 bases and J dropped 11; count of bases not matched to a gene: 4. The CDR3 length is 12 residues. Germline V gene lookup returns CDR1 SGHDT and CDR2 YYEEEE. CDR3 region: CASSPTSGKQFF. CDR3 sequence (DNA): TGTGCCAGCAGCCCGACTAGCGGAAAGCAGTTCTTC.

As for this clonotype: The junction shows a germline mismatch at one end, possibly a read error. This sequence joins TRBV12-3 or TRBV12-4 and TRBJ2-3; TRBD2 matches 7 bases. This CDR3 comprises 17 residues. In DNA, the CDR3 is TGTACCAGCAGTCCAGGGACTGGCGGGAGTTTCCCAGATACGCAGTATTTT. Protein sequence: CTSSPGTGGSFPDTQYF.

The chain has TRBV11-2 and TRBJ2-7; D tentatively fits TRBD1 or TRBD2 (6 bases each). Between the trimmed V and J ends, which lost 1 base and 5 bases, there was a span of 9 bases. Germline V gives CDR1 SGHAT, CDR2 FQNNGV. CDR3 length equals 13 residues. The CDR3 DNA follows: TGTGCCAGCAGCTTAGGGGGGGCCCACGAGCAGTACTTC. Its protein product is CASSLGGAHEQYF. Supplemented by reference TRBV11-2 and TRBJ2-7, the full variable domain reads EAGVAQSPRYKIIEKRQSVAFWCNPISGHATLYWYQQILGQGPKLLIQFQNNGVVDDSQLPKDRFSAERLKGVDSTLKIQPAKLEDSAVYLCASSLGGAHEQYFGPGTRLTVT.

At least ten counts were recorded for this clonotype. This sequence joins TRBV4-3 and TRBJ2-3, with D possibly TRBD2 on 5 matching bases. Germline lookup yields CDR1 LGHNA and CDR2 YSLEER. The CDR3 is 15 residues long. V lost 4 bases and J 0 bases, leaving 11 bases between the germline ends. As DNA, the CDR3 is TGCGCCAGCAGCCCGGGAATGACTAGCACAGATACGCAGTATTTT. The encoded protein is CASSPGMTSTDTQYF.

Details on this clonotype: Just one base apart from a much larger clone, this may be a read error. Here the CDR3 DNA reads TGTGCCAGCATCGAGAAGCTCAGCAATCAGCCCCAGCATTTT. Translated, it gives CASIEKLSNQPQHF. This rearrangement joins TRBV5-6 to TRBJ1-5; D unclear. CDR1 and CDR2 from the germline V gene are SGHDT and YYEEEE. The V and J ends lost 6 bases and 1 base respectively, with 11 bases between them. This CDR3 is 14 amino acids long.

At least ten counts were recorded for this clonotype. The chain is built from TRBV9 and TRBJ2-7; 7 bases agree with TRBD1. The V gene's germline CDR1 is SGDLS and CDR2 YYNGEE. The CDR3 runs to 13 residues. V lost 4 bases to trimming and J lost 7 bases; unmatched junction nucleotides: 8. The CDR3 region is CASSSQGVEEQYF. CDR3 coding DNA: TGTGCCAGCAGCTCGCAGGGGGTCGAGGAGCAGTACTTC.

This clonotype was recorded at least ten times. The chain recombines TRBV7-7 with TRBJ2-5; the D is unclear. V dropped 5 bases and J dropped 5 bases, with 15 bases sitting between them. This CDR3 has 14 amino acids. Germline CDR1 SSHAT, CDR2 FNYEAQ (reference sequence). In nucleotides, the CDR3 is TGTGCCAGCAGCCCCAACAAGGGATATGAGACCCAGTACTTC. It specifies CASSPNKGYETQYF.

This clonotype occurred many times. The gene calls are TRBV7-2 and TRBJ1-2; 7 bases are a match to TRBD1. The CDR3 covers 17 residues. After removal of 4 bases from V and 1 base from J, the junction contained 12 bases not matched to a gene. Germline loops: CDR1 SGHTA, CDR2 FQGNSA. The CDR3 spells CASSSPGQSLYNYGYTF. CDR3 DNA sequence: TGTGCCAGCAGCTCACCGGGACAGAGCCTTTATAACTATGGCTACACCTTC. The entire variable domain, with the rest obtained from reference TRBV7-2 and TRBJ1-2, is as follows: GAGVSQSPSNKVTEKGKDVELRCDPISGHTALYWYRQSLGQGLEFLIYFQGNSAPDKSGLPSDRFSAERTGGSVSTLTIQRTQQEDSAVYLCASSSPGQSLYNYGYTFGSGTRLTVV.

This clonotype was found a few times. The rearrangement links TRBV12-3 or TRBV12-4 to TRBJ2-2, with no clear D. There are 15 residues in the CDR3. V lost 3 bases and J lost 0, with 8 bases in between. The CDR3 nucleotides read TGTGCCAGCAGTTTCGCATTAGCGAACACCGGGGAGCTGTTTTTT. This sequence encodes CASSFALANTGELFF.

This clonotype was observed many times. V is TRBV4-3 and J is TRBJ2-3, with 8 nucleotides matching TRBD2. The length of the CDR3 is 17 residues. With V trimmed by 0 bases and J by 6 bases, 11 bases remained unmatched. Germline V gene sequence: CDR1 LGHNA, CDR2 YSLEER. This CDR3 reads CASSQEFAAGVVDTQYF. The CDR3 bases are TGCGCCAGCAGCCAAGAATTCGCAGCGGGAGTTGTGGATACGCAGTATTTT.

The V gene is TRBV4-2, the J gene TRBJ1-1; D perhaps matches TRBD1 (5 bases). V lost 4 bases to trimming and J lost 0 bases, with 18 bases between them. The CDR3 sequence is 17 residues long. Looked up from germline, CDR1 is LGHNA and CDR2 is YNFKEQ. DNA of the CDR3: TGTGCCAGCAGCCGAGTTGGGGAGACAGCGATGAACACTGAAGCTTTCTTT. Its protein product is CASSRVGETAMNTEAFF.

On this clonotype itself: A clone one base away is much larger, so this may be a read error. The gene calls are TRBV7-6 and TRBJ2-7; D ambiguous. Germline loops: CDR1 SGHVS, CDR2 FNYEAQ. The CDR3 totals 13 residues. The CDR3 sequence: CVSSLGSPLEQYF. The CDR3 nucleotides read TGTGTCAGCAGCTTAGGGTCTCCCCTGGAGCAGTACTTC.

This clonotype was seen many times. This chain uses TRBV7-9 with TRBJ2-2; the D call may be TRBD1 or TRBD2 (5 bases each). The CDR3 extends over 15 amino acids. Trimming took off 5 bases at V and 1 base at J, with 11 bases between the two ends. The germline V gene has CDR1 SEHNR and CDR2 FQNEAQ (reference sequence). In nucleotides, the CDR3 is TGTGCCAGCAGCCAGGGACGGGAGAACACCGGGGAGCTGTTTTTT. Protein: CASSQGRENTGELFF. Full variable domain (rest looked up from reference TRBV7-9 and TRBJ2-2): DTGVSQNPRHKITKRGQNVTFRCDPISEHNRLYWYRQTLGQGPEFLTYFQNEAQLEKSRLLSDRFSAERPKGSFSTLEIQRTEQGDSAMYLCASSQGRENTGELFFGEGSRLTVL.

The chain recombines TRBV5-1 with TRBJ2-2, with 9 bases identical to TRBD1. Germline CDR1 is SGHRS and CDR2 is YFSETQ. The CDR3 runs to 20 residues. The junction had 22 bases not matched to a gene; V was cut back by 4 bases and J by 6 bases. The CDR3, as DNA: TGCGCCAGCAGCAACCAGGGGACAGGGCGAACCCTCGACGACGCCGGGGAGCTGTTTTTT. Translated: CASSNQGTGRTLDDAGELFF.

The rearrangement uses TRBV6-2 or TRBV6-3 and TRBJ2-5, with D hard to call. V lost 1 base, J lost 5 bases, and 11 bases lay in between. Germline CDR1 MNHEY, CDR2 SVGEGT. The CDR3 has 14 residues. CDR3 residues: CASSYLSSWETQYF. In DNA, the CDR3 is TGTGCCAGCAGTTACTTGAGCAGTTGGGAGACCCAGTACTTC.

With regard to this clonotype: A much more abundant neighbour one base away suggests this may be a read error. The chain uses TRBV5-3 and TRBJ1-1, with a weak D call TRBD1 (5 bases). TRBV5-3 is an open reading frame, and its role is uncertain. The length of the CDR3 is 13 residues. The CDR3 protein is CASFGASDTEALF. The CDR3 DNA sequence: TGTGCCAGCTTTGGGGCGTCGGACACTGAAGCTCTCTTT.

This clonotype was detected many times. This chain links TRBV7-9 with TRBJ1-5, with 10 bases identical to TRBD1. The CDR3 contains 14 residues. The ends lost 7 bases at V and 6 bases at J; junction bases unmatched: 6. Per the germline V gene, CDR1 is SEHNR and CDR2 is FQNEAQ (reference sequence). CDR3 sequence: CASTGDRGGQPQHF. The CDR3 DNA is TGTGCCAGCACGGGGGACAGGGGAGGTCAGCCCCAGCATTTT.